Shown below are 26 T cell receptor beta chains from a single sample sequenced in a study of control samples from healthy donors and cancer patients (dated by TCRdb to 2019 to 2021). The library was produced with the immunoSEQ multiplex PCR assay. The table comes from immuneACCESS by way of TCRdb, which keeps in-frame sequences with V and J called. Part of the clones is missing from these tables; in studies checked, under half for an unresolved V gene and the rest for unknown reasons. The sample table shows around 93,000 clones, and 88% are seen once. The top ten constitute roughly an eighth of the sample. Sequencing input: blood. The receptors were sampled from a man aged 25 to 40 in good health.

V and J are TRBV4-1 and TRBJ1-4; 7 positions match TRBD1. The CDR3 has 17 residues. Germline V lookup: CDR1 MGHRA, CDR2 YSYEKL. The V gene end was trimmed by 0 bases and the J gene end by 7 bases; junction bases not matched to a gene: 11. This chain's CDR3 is CASSQDWGPGGVEKLFF. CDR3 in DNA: TGCGCCAGCAGCCAAGATTGGGGCCCAGGGGGGGTTGAAAAACTGTTTTTT.

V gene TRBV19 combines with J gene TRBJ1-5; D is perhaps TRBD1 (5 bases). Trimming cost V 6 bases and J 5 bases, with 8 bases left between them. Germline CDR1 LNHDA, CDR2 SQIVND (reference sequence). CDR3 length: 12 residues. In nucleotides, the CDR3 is TGTGCCAGTAGGGAGGGGTATCAGCCCCAGCATTTT. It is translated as CASREGYQPQHF.

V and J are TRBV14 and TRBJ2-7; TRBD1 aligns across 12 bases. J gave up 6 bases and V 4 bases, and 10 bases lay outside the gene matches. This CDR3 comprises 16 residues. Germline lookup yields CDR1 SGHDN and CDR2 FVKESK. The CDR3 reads CASSPGRGTGGSEQYF. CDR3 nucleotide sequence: TGTGCCAGCAGCCCCGGAAGGGGGACAGGGGGCTCCGAGCAGTACTTC.

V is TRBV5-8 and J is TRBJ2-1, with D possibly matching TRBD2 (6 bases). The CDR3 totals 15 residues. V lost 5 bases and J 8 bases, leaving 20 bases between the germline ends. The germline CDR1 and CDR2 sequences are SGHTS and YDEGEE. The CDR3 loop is CASSWRVIPVYEQFF. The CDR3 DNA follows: TGTGCCAGCAGTTGGAGGGTGATCCCGGTCTATGAGCAGTTCTTC.

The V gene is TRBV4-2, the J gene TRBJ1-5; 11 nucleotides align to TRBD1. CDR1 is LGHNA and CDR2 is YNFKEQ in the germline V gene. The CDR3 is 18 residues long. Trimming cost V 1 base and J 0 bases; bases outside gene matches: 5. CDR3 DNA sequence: TGTGCCAGCAGCCAAGGGGACAGGGGGGGCTATAGCAATCAGCCCCAGCATTTT. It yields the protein CASSQGDRGGYSNQPQHF.

CDR3 residues: CASGPGLAAYNEQFF. The CDR3 DNA is TGTGCCAGCGGCCCGGGACTAGCTGCTTACAATGAGCAGTTCTTC. This chain links TRBV11-1 with TRBJ2-1; 9 nucleotides align to TRBD2. CDR3 length: 15 amino acids. Germline CDR1 and CDR2: SGHAT and FQDESV (reference sequence). With 8 bases clipped from V and 4 bases from J, the junction kept 9 bases outside the gene matches.

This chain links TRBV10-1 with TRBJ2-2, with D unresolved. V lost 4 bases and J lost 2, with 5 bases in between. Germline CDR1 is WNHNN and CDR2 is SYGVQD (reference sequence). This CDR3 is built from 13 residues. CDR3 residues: CASSVTNTGELFF. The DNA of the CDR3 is TGCGCCAGCAGTGTGACTAACACCGGGGAGCTGTTTTTT.

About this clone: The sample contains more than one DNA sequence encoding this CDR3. The CDR3 here is CASSRGETDTQYF. The CDR3 nucleotides read TGTGCCAGCAGCAGGGGGGAAACAGATACGCAGTATTTT. The chain couples TRBV6-2 or TRBV6-3 to TRBJ2-3; possible D gene TRBD1, 7 bases. Germline CDR1 reads MNHEY; CDR2 reads SVGEGT. This CDR3 has 13 amino acids. V gave up 6 bases and J gave up 3 bases, with 10 bases separating them.

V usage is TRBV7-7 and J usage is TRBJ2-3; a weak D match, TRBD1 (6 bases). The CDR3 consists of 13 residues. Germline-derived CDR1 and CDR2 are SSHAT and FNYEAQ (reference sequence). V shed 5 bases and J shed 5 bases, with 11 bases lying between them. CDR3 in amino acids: CASSTEQGDTQYF. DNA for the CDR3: TGTGCCAGCAGCACCGAACAGGGAGATACGCAGTATTTT. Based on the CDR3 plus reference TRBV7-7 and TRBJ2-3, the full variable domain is GAGVSQSPRYKVTKRGQDVTLRCDPISSHATLYWYQQALGQGPEFLTYFNYEAQPDKSGLPSDRFSAERPEGSISTLTIQRTEQRDSAMYRCASSTEQGDTQYFGPGTRLTVL.

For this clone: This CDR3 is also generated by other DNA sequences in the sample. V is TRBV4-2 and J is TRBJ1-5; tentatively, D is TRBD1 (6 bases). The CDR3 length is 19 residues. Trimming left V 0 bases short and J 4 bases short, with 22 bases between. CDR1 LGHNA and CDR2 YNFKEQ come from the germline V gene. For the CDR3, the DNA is TGTGCCAGCAGCCAAGATATGGGGACAAGGTTTTATAGTAATCAGCCCCAGCATTTT. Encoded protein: CASSQDMGTRFYSNQPQHF.

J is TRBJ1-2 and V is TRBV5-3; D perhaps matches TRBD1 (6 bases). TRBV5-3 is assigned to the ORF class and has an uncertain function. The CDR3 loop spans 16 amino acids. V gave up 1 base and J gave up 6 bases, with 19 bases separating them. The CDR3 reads CARSLSYWYRVNGYTF. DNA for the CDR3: TGTGCCAGAAGCTTGTCGTATTGGTACAGGGTCAATGGCTACACCTTC.

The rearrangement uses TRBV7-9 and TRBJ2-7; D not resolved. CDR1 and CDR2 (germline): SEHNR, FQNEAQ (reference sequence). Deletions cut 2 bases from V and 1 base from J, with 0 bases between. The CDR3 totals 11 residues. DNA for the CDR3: TGTGCCAGCAGCTTATCCTACGAGCAGTACTTC. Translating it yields CASSLSYEQYF. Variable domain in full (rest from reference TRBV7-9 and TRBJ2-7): DTGVSQNPRHKITKRGQNVTFRCDPISEHNRLYWYRQTLGQGPEFLTYFQNEAQLEKSRLLSDRFSAERPKGSFSTLEIQRTEQGDSAMYLCASSLSYEQYFGPGTRLTVT.

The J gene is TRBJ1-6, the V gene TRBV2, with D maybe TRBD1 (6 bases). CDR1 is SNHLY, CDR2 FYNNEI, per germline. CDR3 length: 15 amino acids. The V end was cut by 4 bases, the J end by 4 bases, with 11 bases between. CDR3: CASSVKGQYNSPLHF. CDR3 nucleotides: TGTGCCAGCAGTGTCAAAGGACAGTATAATTCACCCCTCCACTTT. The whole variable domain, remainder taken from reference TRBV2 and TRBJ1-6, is EPEVTQTPSHQVTQMGQEVILRCVPISNHLYFYWYRQILGQKVEFLVSFYNNEISEKSEIFDDQFSVERPDGSNFTLKIRSTKLEDSAMYFCASSVKGQYNSPLHFGNGTRLTVT.

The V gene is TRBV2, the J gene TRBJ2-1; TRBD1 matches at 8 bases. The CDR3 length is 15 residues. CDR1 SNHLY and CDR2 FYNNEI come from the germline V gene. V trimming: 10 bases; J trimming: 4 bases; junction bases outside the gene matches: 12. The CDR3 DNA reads TGTGCCACCCTAGAACCGGGACAGGTTTACAATGAGCAGTTCTTC. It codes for CATLEPGQVYNEQFF.

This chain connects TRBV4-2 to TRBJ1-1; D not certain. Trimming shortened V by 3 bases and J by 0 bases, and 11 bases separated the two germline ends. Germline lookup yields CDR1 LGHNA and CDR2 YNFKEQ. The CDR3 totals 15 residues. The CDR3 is CASSQAAQMNTEAFF. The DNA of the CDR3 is TGTGCCAGCAGCCAGGCGGCCCAGATGAACACTGAAGCTTTCTTT.

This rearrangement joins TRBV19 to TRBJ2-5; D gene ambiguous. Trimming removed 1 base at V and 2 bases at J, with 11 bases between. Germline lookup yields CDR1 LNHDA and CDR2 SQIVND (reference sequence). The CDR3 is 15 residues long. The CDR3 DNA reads TGTGCCAGTAGTATAGTAGGATCGATACAAGAGACCCAGTACTTC. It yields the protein CASSIVGSIQETQYF.

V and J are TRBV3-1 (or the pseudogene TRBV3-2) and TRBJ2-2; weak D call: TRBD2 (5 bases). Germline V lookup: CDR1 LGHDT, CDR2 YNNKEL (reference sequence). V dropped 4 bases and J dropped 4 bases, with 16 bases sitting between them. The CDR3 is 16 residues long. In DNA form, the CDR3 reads TGTGCCAGCAGCCCAGGACTGGTCGCAGGCACCGGGGAGCTGTTTTTT. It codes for CASSPGLVAGTGELFF.

CDR3 nucleotides: TGTGCCAGCGGAGAGAGGAATGAGCAGTTCTTC. Protein: CASGERNEQFF. V usage is TRBV6-5 and J usage is TRBJ2-1; D not resolved. The CDR3 totals 11 residues. Trimming removed 8 bases from V and 7 bases from J, with 9 bases in between. The germline CDR1 and CDR2 sequences are MNHEY and SVGAGI.

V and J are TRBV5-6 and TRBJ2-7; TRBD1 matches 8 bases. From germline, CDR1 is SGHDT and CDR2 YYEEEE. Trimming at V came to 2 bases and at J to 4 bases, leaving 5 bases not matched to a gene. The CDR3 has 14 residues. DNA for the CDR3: TGTGCCAGCAGCTTACCAGGGGGCCCTTACGAGCAGTACTTC. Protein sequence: CASSLPGGPYEQYF. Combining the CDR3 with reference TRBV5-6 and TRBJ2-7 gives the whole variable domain DAGVTQSPTHLIKTRGQQVTLRCSPKSGHDTVSWYQQALGQGPQFIFQYYEEEERQRGNFPDRFSGHQFPNYSSELNVNALLLGDSALYLCASSLPGGPYEQYFGPGTRLTVT.

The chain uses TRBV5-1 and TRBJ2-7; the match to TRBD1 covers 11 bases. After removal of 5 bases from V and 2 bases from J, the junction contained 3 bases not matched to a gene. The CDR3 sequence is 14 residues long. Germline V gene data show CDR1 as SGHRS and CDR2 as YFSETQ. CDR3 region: CASRGQGDPYEQYF. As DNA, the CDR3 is TGCGCCAGCAGGGGACAGGGGGACCCCTACGAGCAGTACTTC.

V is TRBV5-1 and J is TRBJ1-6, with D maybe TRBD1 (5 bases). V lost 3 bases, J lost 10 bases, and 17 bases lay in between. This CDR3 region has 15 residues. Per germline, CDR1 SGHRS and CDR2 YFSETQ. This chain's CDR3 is CASSSQEGFGSPLHF. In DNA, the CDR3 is TGCGCCAGCAGCTCGCAGGAGGGGTTTGGATCACCCCTCCACTTT.

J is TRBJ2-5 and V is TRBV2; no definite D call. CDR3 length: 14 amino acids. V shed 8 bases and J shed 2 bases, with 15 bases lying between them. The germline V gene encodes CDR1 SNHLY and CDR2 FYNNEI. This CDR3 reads CASGWTDRQETQYF. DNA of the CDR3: TGTGCCAGCGGTTGGACGGATCGACAAGAGACCCAGTACTTC. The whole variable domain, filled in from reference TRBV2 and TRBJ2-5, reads EPEVTQTPSHQVTQMGQEVILRCVPISNHLYFYWYRQILGQKVEFLVSFYNNEISEKSEIFDDQFSVERPDGSNFTLKIRSTKLEDSAMYFCASGWTDRQETQYFGPGTRLLVL.

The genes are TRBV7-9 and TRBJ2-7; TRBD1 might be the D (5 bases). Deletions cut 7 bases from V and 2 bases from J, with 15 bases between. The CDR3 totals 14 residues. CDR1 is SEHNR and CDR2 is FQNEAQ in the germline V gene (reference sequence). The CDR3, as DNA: TGTGCCAGCACCTCCGATCAGGGCACCTACGAGCAGTACTTC. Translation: CASTSDQGTYEQYF.

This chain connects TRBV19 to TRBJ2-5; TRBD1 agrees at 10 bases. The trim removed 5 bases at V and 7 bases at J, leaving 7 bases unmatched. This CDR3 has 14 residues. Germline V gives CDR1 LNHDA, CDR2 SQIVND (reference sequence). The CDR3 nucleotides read TGTGCCAGTAGTCAGACAGGGGGCCCAGGGACCCAGTACTTC. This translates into CASSQTGGPGTQYF.

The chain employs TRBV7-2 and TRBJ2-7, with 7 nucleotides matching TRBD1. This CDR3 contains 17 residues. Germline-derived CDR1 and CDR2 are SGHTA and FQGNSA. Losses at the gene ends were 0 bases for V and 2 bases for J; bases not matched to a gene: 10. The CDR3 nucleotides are TGTGCCAGCAGCTTAGCGCATATATCGCAGGGGGCCTACGAGCAGTACTTC. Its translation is CASSLAHISQGAYEQYF.

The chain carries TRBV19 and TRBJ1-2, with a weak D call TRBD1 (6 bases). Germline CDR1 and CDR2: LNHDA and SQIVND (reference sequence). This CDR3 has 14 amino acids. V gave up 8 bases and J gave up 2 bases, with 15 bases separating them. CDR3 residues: CASRDSQGNYGYTF. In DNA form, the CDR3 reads TGTGCCAGTCGAGACTCCCAGGGGAACTATGGCTACACCTTC.